What follows are 15 T cell receptor beta chains derived from one specimen sequenced in a study of OX40 agonist ivuxolimab in advanced cancers. Sequenced by immunoSEQ multiplex PCR; TCRdb stores in-frame clones only, minus some. The sample lists about 82,000 clones, 91% occurring once. The sample in question was CD4+ or CD8+ T cells sorted from blood, obtained in a trial of the OX40 agonist ivuxolimab. The receptors were gathered from an adult with an advanced solid tumor such as melanoma, head and neck, liver or kidney cancer.

The rearrangement uses TRBV30 and TRBJ2-7; 11 bases match TRBD1. Germline V lookup: CDR1 GTSNPN, CDR2 SVGIG (reference sequence). V was clipped by 5 bases and J by 2 bases; unmatched bases: 2. This CDR3 region has 13 residues. CDR3 nucleotides: TGTGCCTGGGGGACAGGGGGACCCTACGAGCAGTACTTC. It specifies CAWGTGGPYEQYF.

The gene calls are TRBV5-6 and TRBJ2-1; unclear D gene. This CDR3 has 11 amino acids. Germline V gene lookup returns CDR1 SGHDT and CDR2 YYEEEE. Between the trimmed V and J ends, which lost 1 base and 8 bases, there was a span of 4 bases. The CDR3 loop reads CASSLLDEQFF. The CDR3 DNA reads TGTGCCAGCAGCTTGCTGGATGAGCAGTTCTTC. The full variable domain, in which reference TRBV5-6 and TRBJ2-1 provide the parts outside the CDR3, is DAGVTQSPTHLIKTRGQQVTLRCSPKSGHDTVSWYQQALGQGPQFIFQYYEEEERQRGNFPDRFSGHQFPNYSSELNVNALLLGDSALYLCASSLLDEQFFGPGTRLTVL.

The genes are TRBV6-1 and TRBJ2-5, with 7 positions matching TRBD2. Trimming at V came to 0 bases and at J to 5 bases, leaving 6 bases not matched to a gene. Germline V gene data show CDR1 as MNHNS and CDR2 as SASEGT. The CDR3 length is 15 residues. The CDR3 reads CASSEAGGRGETQYF. The CDR3 DNA reads as TGTGCCAGCAGTGAAGCTGGCGGGCGGGGGGAGACCCAGTACTTC.

The chain combines TRBV6-5 with TRBJ2-3; D is possibly TRBD1 (5 bases). V was clipped by 0 bases and J by 2 bases, with 12 bases between them. Germline CDR1 is MNHEY and CDR2 is SVGAGI. The CDR3 length is 16 residues. Written as DNA, the CDR3 is TGTGCCAGCAGTTACTCAGGTATACAGGACACAGATACGCAGTATTTT. It is translated as CASSYSGIQDTDTQYF.

The CDR3 region is CASSVGPLAVGRDTQYF. For the CDR3, the DNA is TGTGCCAGCAGCGTCGGTCCCCTAGCGGTCGGCCGAGATACGCAGTATTTT. The genes are TRBV9 and TRBJ2-3; 7 bases align to TRBD2. The CDR3 loop spans 17 amino acids. The V and J ends lost 2 bases and 5 bases, in that order; junction bases with no gene match: 14. Germline V gives CDR1 SGDLS, CDR2 YYNGEE.

The V and J genes are TRBV5-6 and TRBJ2-1, with TRBD2 as a possible D gene (6 bases). CDR1 is SGHDT, CDR2 YYEEEE, per germline. Trimming shortened V by 4 bases and J by 9 bases, and 14 bases separated the two germline ends. The CDR3 totals 13 residues. The CDR3 DNA follows: TGTGCCAGCAGCCTGCCATCCGGGGGTGAGCAGTTCTTC. It is translated as CASSLPSGGEQFF.

The chain uses TRBV7-6 and TRBJ1-2; TRBD1 agrees at 7 bases. The V gene end was trimmed by 5 bases and the J gene end by 4 bases; junction bases not matched to a gene: 10. The V gene's germline CDR1 is SGHVS and CDR2 FNYEAQ. The CDR3 totals 15 residues. The CDR3 coding sequence is TGTGCCAGCAGCCCGGGACAGAGTTCGGGCTATGGCTACACCTTC. The encoded protein is CASSPGQSSGYGYTF. Variable domain in full (rest from reference TRBV7-6 and TRBJ1-2): GAGVSQSPRYKVTKRGQDVALRCDPISGHVSLYWYRQALGQGPEFLTYFNYEAQQDKSGLPNDRFSAERPEGSISTLTIQRTEQRDSAMYRCASSPGQSSGYGYTFGSGTRLTVV.

This sequence joins TRBV27 and TRBJ1-1, with D uncertain. Deletions cut 3 bases from V and 0 bases from J, with 17 bases between. Germline assignment: CDR1 MNHEY and CDR2 SMNVEV (reference sequence). The CDR3 is made up of 17 amino acids. The chain's CDR3 is CASSFSSKGTMNTEAFF. CDR3 sequence (DNA): TGTGCCAGCAGTTTTTCCAGCAAAGGTACAATGAACACTGAAGCTTTCTTT.

This clone is a singleton in its sample. The gene calls are TRBV7-9 and TRBJ2-1; 11 bases match TRBD2. CDR3 size: 15 residues. Germline CDR1 SEHNR, CDR2 FQNEAQ (reference sequence). V gave up 1 base and J gave up 5 bases; unmatched junction bases: 1. For the CDR3, the DNA is TGTGCCAGCAGCTTAGGGGGACTAGCGGACAATGAGCAGTTCTTC. Translation gives CASSLGGLADNEQFF.

The V and J genes are TRBV9 and TRBJ2-5, with D possibly being TRBD1 (5 bases). This CDR3 has 13 residues. The V end lost 0 bases, the J end lost 5 bases, and 8 bases lay between the germline ends. Germline values: CDR1 SGDLS, CDR2 YYNGEE. As DNA, the CDR3 is TGTGCCAGCAGCGTAGGATCAGGGGAGACCCAGTACTTC. Protein: CASSVGSGETQYF.

Concerning this clone itself: The same CDR3 also results from other DNA sequences found in this sample. The chain recombines TRBV7-9 with TRBJ2-1; no clear D gene. V lost 2 bases and J 4 bases, leaving 9 bases between the germline ends. The CDR3 runs 14 residues. The germline V gene has CDR1 SEHNR and CDR2 FQNEAQ (reference sequence). The CDR3 protein is CASSLSGVYNEQFF. The CDR3 nucleotides read TGTGCCAGCAGCTTAAGTGGGGTTTACAATGAGCAGTTCTTC.

This clone was seen a few times. The chain combines TRBV28 with TRBJ1-1, with D uncertain. This CDR3 has 13 amino acids. Germline-derived CDR1 and CDR2 are MDHEN and SYDVKM. V gave up 3 bases and J gave up 1 base, with 6 bases separating them. This chain's CDR3 is CASSLGGNTEAFF. The CDR3 DNA follows: TGTGCCAGCAGTTTGGGAGGGAACACTGAAGCTTTCTTT.

The chain is built from TRBV19 and TRBJ2-3; 8 bases fit TRBD1. This CDR3 has 14 amino acids. The V segment lost 3 bases and the J segment 4 bases; nucleotides outside the gene matches: 3. The V gene's germline CDR1 is LNHDA and CDR2 SQIVND (reference sequence). CDR3 sequence reads: CASSIGQGPDTQYF. For the CDR3, the DNA is TGTGCCAGTAGTATCGGACAGGGCCCAGATACGCAGTATTTT. Looking up the rest from reference TRBV19 and TRBJ2-3 gives the full variable domain: DGGITQSPKYLFRKEGQNVTLSCEQNLNHDAMYWYRQDPGQGLRLIYYSQIVNDFQKGDIAEGYSVSREKKESFPLTVTSAQKNPTAFYLCASSIGQGPDTQYFGPGTRLTVL.

The CDR3 DNA sequence: TGTGCCAGCAGACATAGCAATCAGCCCCAGCATTTT. It specifies CASRHSNQPQHF. This rearrangement joins TRBV27 to TRBJ1-5; D is unresolved. Per germline, CDR1 MNHEY and CDR2 SMNVEV (reference sequence). Trimming cost V 6 bases and J 0 bases, with 3 bases left between them. This CDR3 contains 12 residues.

Details on this clone: A read error is likely, as this CDR3 ends without the conserved phenylalanine or tryptophan. It is unclear where the CDR3 begins or ends on the DNA, so no DNA is shown, and the CDR3 is as TCRdb lists it. This chain connects TRBV1 to TRBJ1-4. TRBV1 is a documented pseudogene. The CDR3 region is 9 residues in length, termini included. CDR3: CTSSRRWRA.